This TCR beta chain comes out of a study of blood T cell repertoires in COVID-19. Background on the study: Sources were T cells, B-cell-depleted T cells, or PBMCs; the material itself was cDNA or gDNA.

Sequencing used immunoSEQ multiplex PCR; TCRdb keeps in-frame clones, though not all of them. This sample has about 140,000 clones; around 73% occur once, and the top ten carry 9.5% to 13%. Per germline, CDR1 PRHDT and CDR2 FYEKMQ (reference sequence). The V end lost 3 bases, the J end lost 0 bases, and 11 bases lay between the germline ends. The CDR3 length is 16 residues. The sample taken for sequencing was peripheral blood. The rearrangement links TRBV13 to TRBJ2-2, with D possibly TRBD1 on 5 matching bases. The TCR sequence derives from a man aged 55-75 years who had recovered from COVID-19. CDR3: CASSLARQSNTGELFF. CDR3 bases: TGTGCCAGCAGCTTGGCCCGACAGTCGAACACCGGGGAGCTGTTTTTT. The full variable domain, its missing parts supplied by reference TRBV13 and TRBJ2-2, is AAGVIQSPRHLIKEKRETATLKCYPIPRHDTVYWYQQGPGQDPQFLISFYEKMQSDKGSIPDRFSAQQFSDYHSELNMSSLELGDSALYFCASSLARQSNTGELFFGEGSRLTVL.